A selection of T cell receptor beta chains follows, all from one sample in a study of T cell responses to AZD1222 COVID-19 vaccine. The protocol was immunoSEQ multiplex PCR, while the TCRdb copy is restricted to in-frame clones and leaves out a portion. The table lists approximately 140,000 clones, 80% to 90% of them singletons. Source: peripheral blood, taken on day 0 of AZD1222 vaccination. All receptors come from an adult in good health. The CDR3 runs from the conserved cysteine through the conserved F or W. The order of the fields is clone size, J gene, V gene, D gene, CDR3 DNA, CDR3 protein. D genes are given only for firm matches. Clone size, where shown, is once, few, many, or a class for clones that have expanded.

clone_size: NA; j_call: TRBJ1-3; v_call: TRBV11-2; d_call: NA; cdr3_nt: TGTGCCAGCAGCTTTACCCGATACTCTGGAAACACCATATATTTT; cdr3_aa: CASSFTRYSGNTIYF
clone_size: NA; j_call: TRBJ1-2; v_call: TRBV19; d_call: NA; cdr3_nt: TGTGCCAGTAGTAGGGAGGCCCTCTCTGGTGGCTACACCTTC; cdr3_aa: CASSREALSGGYTF
clone_size: once; j_call: TRBJ1-2; v_call: TRBV28; d_call: NA; cdr3_nt: TGTGCCAGCAGTTCGGGACACCTCTATGGCTACACCTTC; cdr3_aa: CASSSGHLYGYTF
clone_size: NA; j_call: TRBJ1-6; v_call: TRBV7-9; d_call: TRBD1; cdr3_nt: TGTGCCAGCAGCCCCCGACAGGGAGGCTCCTATAATTCACCCCTCCACTTT; cdr3_aa: CASSPRQGGSYNSPLHF
clone_size: NA; j_call: TRBJ2-7; v_call: TRBV29-1; d_call: NA; cdr3_nt: TGCAGCGTTGGCGGGAAGGGTGAGCAGTACTTC; cdr3_aa: CSVGGKGEQYF
clone_size: NA; j_call: TRBJ2-3; v_call: TRBV25-1; d_call: TRBD1; cdr3_nt: TGTGCCAGCAGTGACAGGGGGCGCTTGGATACGCAGTATTTT; cdr3_aa: CASSDRGRLDTQYF
clone_size: NA; j_call: TRBJ2-7; v_call: TRBV27; d_call: NA; cdr3_nt: TGTGCCAGCAGCCCGACCGGGCTGCAAGCCGACGAGCAGTACTTC; cdr3_aa: CASSPTGLQADEQYF
clone_size: NA; j_call: TRBJ2-7; v_call: TRBV10-3; d_call: NA; cdr3_nt: TGTGCCATCCGACCTAGGGTGGAACCCTACGAGCAGTACTTC; cdr3_aa: CAIRPRVEPYEQYF
clone_size: few; j_call: TRBJ2-6; v_call: TRBV24-1; d_call: NA; cdr3_nt: TGTGCCACCAGTGACCCGATGACCGATACTAGTTCTGGGGCCAACGTCCTGACTTTC; cdr3_aa: CATSDPMTDTSSGANVLTF
clone_size: NA; j_call: TRBJ1-4; v_call: TRBV4-1; d_call: NA; cdr3_nt: TGCGCCAGCAGCCCCGGGTGGGGGACTAATGAAAAACTGTTTTTT; cdr3_aa: CASSPGWGTNEKLFF
clone_size: NA; j_call: TRBJ1-1; v_call: TRBV9; d_call: NA; cdr3_nt: TGTGCCAGCAGCTCACACGGACATTTAAACACTGAAGCTTTCTTT; cdr3_aa: CASSSHGHLNTEAFF
clone_size: NA; j_call: TRBJ2-7; v_call: TRBV10-3; d_call: NA; cdr3_nt: TGTGCCATCAGGGATCCTCCTGGGGGGGCTAAGGTATCCTACGAGCAGTACTTC; cdr3_aa: CAIRDPPGGAKVSYEQYF
clone_size: NA; j_call: TRBJ2-1; v_call: TRBV7-3; d_call: NA; cdr3_nt: TGTGCCAGCAGCTTTAACAGGATGGATGAGCAGTTCTTC; cdr3_aa: CASSFNRMDEQFF
clone_size: NA; j_call: TRBJ2-3; v_call: TRBV28; d_call: NA; cdr3_nt: TGTGCCAGCAGTTTCCTACCTCATGTAACAGATACGCAGTATTTT; cdr3_aa: CASSFLPHVTDTQYF
clone_size: NA; j_call: TRBJ1-6; v_call: TRBV19; d_call: NA; cdr3_nt: TGTGCCAGTAGTAACAGGGCGGATAATTCACCCCTCCACTTT; cdr3_aa: CASSNRADNSPLHF
clone_size: NA; j_call: TRBJ1-1; v_call: TRBV29-1; d_call: NA; cdr3_nt: TGCAGCGGTATCACCGCAGGGTGGAGCACTGAAGCTTTCTTT; cdr3_aa: CSGITAGWSTEAFF
clone_size: few; j_call: TRBJ2-7; v_call: TRBV4-2; d_call: TRBD2; cdr3_nt: TGTGCCAGCAGCCAAGAGCAGGCTAGCGGGTTCGACGAGCAGTACTTC; cdr3_aa: CASSQEQASGFDEQYF
clone_size: NA; j_call: TRBJ1-1; v_call: TRBV6-5; d_call: NA; cdr3_nt: TGTGCCAGCAGTTCCCGTTCGGCAGCTAACACTGAAGCTTTCTTT; cdr3_aa: CASSSRSAANTEAFF
clone_size: NA; j_call: TRBJ1-1; v_call: TRBV28; d_call: NA; cdr3_nt: TGTGCCAGCAGTGCCCCGCCGGGGAACACTGAAGCTTTCTTT; cdr3_aa: CASSAPPGNTEAFF
clone_size: NA; j_call: TRBJ2-1; v_call: TRBV19; d_call: TRBD2; cdr3_nt: TGTGCCAGTAGTACCGGGACTAGGGGAAATGAGCAGTTCTTC; cdr3_aa: CASSTGTRGNEQFF
clone_size: NA; j_call: TRBJ1-1; v_call: TRBV28; d_call: TRBD1; cdr3_nt: TGTGCCAGCAGTCCTCCGGACAGGGGGAACACTGAAGCTTTCTTT; cdr3_aa: CASSPPDRGNTEAFF
clone_size: NA; j_call: TRBJ2-7; v_call: TRBV6-6; d_call: NA; cdr3_nt: TGTGCCAGCAGCCCAGGGCCAGACCGCTACGAGCAGTACTTC; cdr3_aa: CASSPGPDRYEQYF
clone_size: NA; j_call: TRBJ2-7; v_call: TRBV27; d_call: NA; cdr3_nt: TGTGCCAGCAGTTTCTCGGGGGGCCAATACTCCTACGAGCAGTACTTC; cdr3_aa: CASSFSGGQYSYEQYF
clone_size: NA; j_call: TRBJ1-2; v_call: TRBV6-5; d_call: NA; cdr3_nt: TGTGCCTGCTGGGACAAAACTAACTATGGCTACACCTTC; cdr3_aa: CACWDKTNYGYTF
clone_size: NA; j_call: TRBJ2-1; v_call: TRBV19; d_call: NA; cdr3_nt: TGTGCCAGTAGTATCTCGCAGTACTCCTACAATGAGCAGTTCTTC; cdr3_aa: CASSISQYSYNEQFF
clone_size: NA; j_call: TRBJ1-6; v_call: TRBV6-1; d_call: NA; cdr3_nt: TGTGCCAGCAGCTCCGGAGGGCCTAGTTCACCCCTCCACTTT; cdr3_aa: CASSSGGPSSPLHF
clone_size: NA; j_call: TRBJ2-3; v_call: TRBV7-6; d_call: TRBD2; cdr3_nt: TGTGCCAGCAGCGACACTAGCGGTAGCACAGATACGCAGTATTTT; cdr3_aa: CASSDTSGSTDTQYF
clone_size: NA; j_call: TRBJ2-1; v_call: TRBV10-3; d_call: TRBD2; cdr3_nt: TGTGCCATCAGCCAGGGACTAGCGGGTTTCAATGAGCAGTTCTTC; cdr3_aa: CAISQGLAGFNEQFF
clone_size: NA; j_call: TRBJ1-1; v_call: TRBV6-5; d_call: NA; cdr3_nt: TGTGCCAGCAGTTACCAACGGGGGTCGGGCACTGAAGCTTTCTTT; cdr3_aa: CASSYQRGSGTEAFF
clone_size: NA; j_call: TRBJ1-1; v_call: TRBV19; d_call: NA; cdr3_nt: TGTGCCAGTAGTATAGGCAGGCTGAGCACTGAAGCTTTCTTT; cdr3_aa: CASSIGRLSTEAFF
clone_size: NA; j_call: TRBJ2-7; v_call: TRBV5-6; d_call: NA; cdr3_nt: TGTGCCAGCAGCGGGGGGACAGTCGGGTCCTACGAGCAGTACTTC; cdr3_aa: CASSGGTVGSYEQYF
clone_size: few; j_call: TRBJ2-3; v_call: TRBV6-4; d_call: TRBD1; cdr3_nt: TGTGCCAGCAGTGATGGACAGGGCGCCACAGATACGCAGTATTTT; cdr3_aa: CASSDGQGATDTQYF
clone_size: once; j_call: TRBJ2-5; v_call: TRBV24-1; d_call: TRBD1; cdr3_nt: TGTGCCACCAGTGATATCGCCGGGACAGGGGGCGGGGGACAAGAGACCCAGTACTTC; cdr3_aa: CATSDIAGTGGGGQETQYF
clone_size: NA; j_call: TRBJ1-6; v_call: TRBV12-5; d_call: NA; cdr3_nt: TGTGCTAGTGCCCTGCGAACAGGGAATTCACCCCTCCACTTT; cdr3_aa: CASALRTGNSPLHF
clone_size: NA; j_call: TRBJ1-2; v_call: TRBV28; d_call: NA; cdr3_nt: TGTGCCAGCAGTTTATCGGGGGGTCGCTACACCTTC; cdr3_aa: CASSLSGGRYTF
clone_size: NA; j_call: TRBJ1-1; v_call: TRBV28; d_call: TRBD1; cdr3_nt: TGTGCCAGCAGCCGACAGGGGGCGTGGAACACTGAAGCTTTCTTT; cdr3_aa: CASSRQGAWNTEAFF
clone_size: medium-sized; j_call: TRBJ1-1; v_call: TRBV6-2/TRBV6-3; d_call: NA; cdr3_nt: TGTGCCAGCAGTTTAGGAGAGAACACTGAAGCTTTCTTT; cdr3_aa: CASSLGENTEAFF
clone_size: NA; j_call: TRBJ2-2; v_call: TRBV11-2; d_call: TRBD2; cdr3_nt: TGTGCCAGCAGCCCCCGTGGAGCTAGCGGGCCGAACACCGGGGAGCTGTTTTTT; cdr3_aa: CASSPRGASGPNTGELFF
clone_size: few; j_call: TRBJ1-2; v_call: TRBV12-5; d_call: NA; cdr3_nt: TGTGCTAGTGGTTCTCGTCTGTGGGGGAGGTCGATCTATGGCTACACCTTC; cdr3_aa: CASGSRLWGRSIYGYTF
clone_size: NA; j_call: TRBJ1-1; v_call: TRBV24-1; d_call: NA; cdr3_nt: TGTGCCACCAGGGTGACAGGCCGGGACACTGAAGCTTTCTTT; cdr3_aa: CATRVTGRDTEAFF
clone_size: once; j_call: TRBJ1-2; v_call: TRBV7-2; d_call: NA; cdr3_nt: TGTGCCAGCAGCTTAGTCAGGGGAAGCGGCTATGGCTACACCTTC; cdr3_aa: CASSLVRGSGYGYTF
clone_size: NA; j_call: TRBJ1-1; v_call: TRBV19; d_call: NA; cdr3_nt: TGTGCCAGTAGTCCCCGGAAGGGGCGCGGGGAGACTGAAGCTTTCTTT; cdr3_aa: CASSPRKGRGETEAFF
clone_size: NA; j_call: TRBJ2-7; v_call: TRBV7-9; d_call: TRBD1; cdr3_nt: TGTGCCAGCAGCCAGGGACAGGTATTAACCTACGAGCAGTACTTC; cdr3_aa: CASSQGQVLTYEQYF
clone_size: NA; j_call: TRBJ1-2; v_call: TRBV7-9; d_call: TRBD1; cdr3_nt: TGTGCCAGCAGCCAAAGGACAGGGCCCTATGGCTACACCTTC; cdr3_aa: CASSQRTGPYGYTF
clone_size: once; j_call: TRBJ2-7; v_call: TRBV12-3/TRBV12-4; d_call: NA; cdr3_nt: TGTGCCAGCAGTTTGGGGGGTGGCGAGCAGTACTTC; cdr3_aa: CASSLGGGEQYF
clone_size: NA; j_call: TRBJ2-5; v_call: TRBV2; d_call: TRBD1; cdr3_nt: TGTGCCAGCAGGGACAGGGGACAAGAGACCCAGTACTTC; cdr3_aa: CASRDRGQETQYF
clone_size: NA; j_call: TRBJ2-3; v_call: TRBV7-8; d_call: NA; cdr3_nt: TGTGCCAGCAACCATAGGGCAGATACGCAGTATTTT; cdr3_aa: CASNHRADTQYF
clone_size: NA; j_call: TRBJ2-5; v_call: TRBV5-5; d_call: NA; cdr3_nt: TGTGCCAGCAGCTTTGCCTCGGGCAGTCAGTGGGAGACCCAGTACTTC; cdr3_aa: CASSFASGSQWETQYF
clone_size: NA; j_call: TRBJ1-5; v_call: TRBV7-2; d_call: NA; cdr3_nt: TGTGCCAGCAGCTTAATTGTCGACAGGTCCCAGCCCCAGCATTTT; cdr3_aa: CASSLIVDRSQPQHF